The clone carrying this T cell receptor beta chain is labeled as large. This sample is part of a study of OX40 agonist ivuxolimab in advanced cancers. Across the study: Dose-escalation patients' cancers were hepatocellular carcinoma, melanoma, renal cell or head and neck cancer. The dose-escalation cohort was approximately 81% male, with a mean age of about 58 years, ranging about 20 to 85.

Assay used: immunoSEQ multiplex PCR; TCRdb lists only in-frame clones, some missing. The data contain more than 12,000 clones, around 90% of them seen just once; the ten biggest clones take up approximately 23%. Autoimmune disease history or systemic immunosuppression excluded patients. The CDR3 is made up of 19 amino acids. The germline CDR1 and CDR2 sequences are MNHNS and SASEGT. The V and J ends lost 2 bases and 4 bases, in that order; junction bases with no gene match: 14. The sequence came from an adult with an advanced solid tumor such as melanoma, head and neck, liver or kidney cancer. The source material was CD4+ or CD8+ T cells sorted from blood, sampled in a trial of the OX40 agonist ivuxolimab. The chain recombines TRBV6-1 with TRBJ1-4; 9 bases map to TRBD1. The CDR3 reads CASSEPDRGVRGLNEKLFF. The CDR3 nucleotides are TGTGCCAGCAGTGAACCGGACAGGGGAGTCAGGGGCCTTAATGAAAAACTGTTTTTT.